The 9 T cell receptor beta chains reported below all come from one sample, sequenced in a study of T cells in Graves' hyperthyroidism and ophthalmopathy. TCR beta CDR3 regions were amplified from RNA. HTBI primers were used for first-round RT-PCR of the TCR CDR3. MiXCR was run by TCRdb on the multiplex PCR reads, yielding one entry per CDR3 protein. The data contain about 400,000 distinct CDR3 sequences, about 15% of them seen just once; the ten biggest clones take up less than 15%. Input material: blood. These receptors all come from a man aged 18 to 29 with Graves' ophthalmopathy.

Many counts were recorded for this clonotype. V is TRBV11-2 and J is TRBJ1-1; D remains unclear. CDR3 length: 14 amino acids. Trimming left V 5 bases short and J 1 base short, with 11 bases between. Germline assignment: CDR1 SGHAT and CDR2 FQNNGV. CDR3 residues: CASSVGLTNTEAFF. In DNA form, the CDR3 reads TGTGCCAGCAGCGTAGGACTGACGAACACTGAAGCTTTCTTT.

This clonotype has ten or more counts. This chain joins TRBV5-1 and TRBJ2-1; 12 bases align to TRBD2. The CDR3 runs to 15 residues. The V segment lost 3 bases and the J segment 5 bases; nucleotides outside the gene matches: 3. Per germline, CDR1 SGHRS and CDR2 YFSETQ. The CDR3 DNA follows: TGCGCCAGCAGCTGGCTAGCGGGGGGGAACAATGAGCAGTTCTTC. Its translation: CASSWLAGGNNEQFF.

This clonotype appeared a few times. The chain couples TRBV19 to TRBJ1-5, with D maybe TRBD1 (6 bases). Germline V gene lookup returns CDR1 LNHDA and CDR2 SQIVND (reference sequence). The length of the CDR3 is 15 residues. Deletions cut 9 bases from V and 0 bases from J, with 15 bases between. The CDR3 sequence is CASQDWTASNQPQHF. The CDR3 nucleotides are TGTGCCAGCCAAGACTGGACAGCTAGCAATCAGCCCCAGCATTTT.

This clonotype was seen ten or more times. This chain links TRBV27 with TRBJ1-2; D is ambiguous. The CDR3 sequence is 13 residues long. Per the germline V gene, CDR1 is MNHEY and CDR2 is SMNVEV (reference sequence). Trimming shortened V by 5 bases and J by 8 bases, and 15 bases separated the two germline ends. The chain's CDR3 is CASSPGSDIGYTF. As DNA, the CDR3 is TGTGCCAGCAGTCCCGGGTCTGATATCGGCTACACCTTC.

This rearrangement joins TRBV19 to TRBJ2-5, with D unclear. Germline lookup yields CDR1 LNHDA and CDR2 SQIVND (reference sequence). The CDR3 has 13 residues. V lost 1 base and J 5 bases, leaving 8 bases between the germline ends. The CDR3 coding sequence is TGTGCCAGTAGTATAGGTGCCTTCGAGACCCAGTACTTC. Translated: CASSIGAFETQYF.

A single count supports this clonotype. This may come from a read error, since a much larger clone is one base off. V gene TRBV10-3 combines with J gene TRBJ2-1; perhaps D is TRBD1 or TRBD2 (7 bases each). V lost 3 bases and J 10 bases, leaving 25 bases between the germline ends. This CDR3 has 17 residues. Germline V CDR1 and CDR2: ENHRY, SYGVKD. The CDR3 DNA sequence: TGTGCCATCAGTGATTGGGACAGTGCCAGCGGGATGGGCGAGCAGTTCTTC. This translates into CAISDWDSASGMGEQFF.

This clonotype was counted ten times or more. J is TRBJ2-1 and V is TRBV20-1; 11 nucleotides match TRBD2. The germline gives CDR1 DFQATT, CDR2 SNEGSKA (reference sequence). The CDR3 has 13 residues. The V segment lost 7 bases and the J segment 5 bases; nucleotides outside the gene matches: 4. The CDR3 bases are TGCAGTGGAGTAGCGGGGGGGAACAATGAGCAGTTCTTC. This codes for CSGVAGGNNEQFF.

The sample holds a few counts of this clonotype. CDR3 sequence: CASSQEGRGAGGPETQYF. Written as DNA, the CDR3 is TGTGCCAGCAGCCAAGAGGGTCGAGGAGCGGGGGGGCCTGAGACCCAGTACTTC. This chain joins TRBV4-2 and TRBJ2-5, with 10 positions matching TRBD2. V shed 0 bases and J 5 bases; nucleotides not matched to a gene: 12. From germline, CDR1 is LGHNA and CDR2 YNFKEQ. This CDR3 is built from 18 residues.

This clonotype was seen at least ten times. The chain's CDR3 is CASSPGSPGNIQYF. CDR3 nucleotide sequence: TGTGCCAGCTCACCAGGGAGCCCGGGGAACATTCAGTACTTC. The chain links TRBV18 to TRBJ2-4, with D perhaps TRBD2 (5 bases). The CDR3 is 14 amino acids. V was trimmed by 2 bases and J by 7 bases, leaving 12 bases between them. In germline, CDR1 is KGHSH, CDR2 LQKENI.